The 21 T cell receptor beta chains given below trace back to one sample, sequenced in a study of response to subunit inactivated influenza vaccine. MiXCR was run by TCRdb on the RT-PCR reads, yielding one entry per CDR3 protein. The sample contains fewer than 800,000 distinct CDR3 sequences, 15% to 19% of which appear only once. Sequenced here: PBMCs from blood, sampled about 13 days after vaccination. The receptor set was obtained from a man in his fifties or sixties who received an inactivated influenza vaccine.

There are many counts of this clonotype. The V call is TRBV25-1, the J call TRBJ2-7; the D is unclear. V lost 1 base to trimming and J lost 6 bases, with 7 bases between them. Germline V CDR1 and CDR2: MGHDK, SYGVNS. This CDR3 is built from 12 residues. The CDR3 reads CASSEWAGEQYF. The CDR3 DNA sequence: TGTGCCAGCAGTGAATGGGCCGGCGAGCAGTACTTC.

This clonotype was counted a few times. The CDR3 DNA reads as TGTGCCAGCAGCTTAGGGCTTGGGAATAATTCACCCCTCCACTTT. Translated: CASSLGLGNNSPLHF. This chain joins TRBV7-6 and TRBJ1-6; no reliable D call. The germline gives CDR1 SGHVS, CDR2 FNYEAQ. Trimming left V 1 base short and J 5 bases short, with 9 bases between. The CDR3 totals 15 residues. Full variable domain (remainder filled in from reference TRBV7-6 and TRBJ1-6): GAGVSQSPRYKVTKRGQDVALRCDPISGHVSLYWYRQALGQGPEFLTYFNYEAQQDKSGLPNDRFSAERPEGSISTLTIQRTEQRDSAMYRCASSLGLGNNSPLHFGNGTRLTVT.

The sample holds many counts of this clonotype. CDR3 in DNA: TGTGCCTGGAGTGAGGTTGGGACAGAGGGGCAGTTCTTC. Its protein product is CAWSEVGTEGQFF. The chain combines TRBV30 with TRBJ2-1, with 7 bases that match TRBD1. Germline assignment: CDR1 GTSNPN and CDR2 SVGIG (reference sequence). V lost 1 base, J lost 12 bases, and 9 bases stayed unmatched. CDR3 size: 13 residues.

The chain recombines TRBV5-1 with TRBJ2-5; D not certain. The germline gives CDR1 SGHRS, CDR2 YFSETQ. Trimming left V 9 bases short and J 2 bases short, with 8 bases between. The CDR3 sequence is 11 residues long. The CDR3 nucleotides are TGCGCCACCACAGTTCAAGAGACCCAGTACTTC. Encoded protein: CATTVQETQYF.

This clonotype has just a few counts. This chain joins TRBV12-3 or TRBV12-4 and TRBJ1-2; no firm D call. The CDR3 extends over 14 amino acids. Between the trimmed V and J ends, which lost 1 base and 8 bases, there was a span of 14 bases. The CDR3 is CASSLDEAVWGYTF. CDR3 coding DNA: TGTGCCAGCAGTTTAGATGAGGCAGTGTGGGGCTACACCTTC.

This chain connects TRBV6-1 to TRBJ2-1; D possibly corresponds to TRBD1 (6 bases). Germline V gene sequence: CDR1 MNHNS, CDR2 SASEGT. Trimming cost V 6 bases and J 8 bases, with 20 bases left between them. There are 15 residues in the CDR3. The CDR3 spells CASSSPTGPRHEQFF. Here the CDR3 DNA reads TGTGCCAGCAGCTCCCCGACAGGCCCCCGGCATGAGCAGTTCTTC.

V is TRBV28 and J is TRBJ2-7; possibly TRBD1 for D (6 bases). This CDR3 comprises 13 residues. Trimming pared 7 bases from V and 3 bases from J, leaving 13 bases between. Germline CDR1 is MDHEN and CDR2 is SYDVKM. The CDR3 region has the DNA TGTGCCAGCAACCCGGGACACAACTACGAGCAGTACTTC. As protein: CASNPGHNYEQYF.

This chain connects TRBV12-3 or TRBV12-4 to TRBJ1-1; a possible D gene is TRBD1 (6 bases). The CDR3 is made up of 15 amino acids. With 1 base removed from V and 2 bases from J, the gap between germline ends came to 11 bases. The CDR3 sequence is CASSLVGQINTEAFF. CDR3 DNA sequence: TGTGCCAGCAGTTTAGTCGGACAGATAAACACTGAAGCTTTCTTT.

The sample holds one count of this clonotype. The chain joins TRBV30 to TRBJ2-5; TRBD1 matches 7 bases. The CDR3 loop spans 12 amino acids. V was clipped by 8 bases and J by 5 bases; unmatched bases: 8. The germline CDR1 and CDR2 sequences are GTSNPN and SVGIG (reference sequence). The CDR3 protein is CAGARGSETQYF. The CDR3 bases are TGTGCCGGGGCCAGGGGGAGTGAGACCCAGTACTTC.

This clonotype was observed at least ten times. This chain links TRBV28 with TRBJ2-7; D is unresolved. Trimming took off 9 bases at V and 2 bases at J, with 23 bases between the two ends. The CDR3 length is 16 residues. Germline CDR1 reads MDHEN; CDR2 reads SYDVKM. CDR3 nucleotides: TGTGCCAGTTTCCCGCCAGGCCCGACACCCACCTACGAGCAGTACTTC. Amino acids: CASFPPGPTPTYEQYF.

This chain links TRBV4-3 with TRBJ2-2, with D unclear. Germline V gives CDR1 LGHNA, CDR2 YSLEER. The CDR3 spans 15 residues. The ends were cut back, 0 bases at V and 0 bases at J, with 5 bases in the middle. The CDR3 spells CASSQDFPNTGELFF. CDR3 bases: TGCGCCAGCAGCCAAGATTTTCCGAACACCGGGGAGCTGTTTTTT.

The DNA for the CDR3 is TGTGCCAGCAGCTTAGGGGGGACAGGGGGTTCTGGTTCACCCCTCCACTTT. It encodes CASSLGGTGGSGSPLHF. The chain uses TRBV11-2 and TRBJ1-6; 11 bases agree with TRBD1. Losses at the gene ends were 1 base for V and 9 bases for J; bases not matched to a gene: 8. Germline values: CDR1 SGHAT, CDR2 FQNNGV. This CDR3 has 17 residues.

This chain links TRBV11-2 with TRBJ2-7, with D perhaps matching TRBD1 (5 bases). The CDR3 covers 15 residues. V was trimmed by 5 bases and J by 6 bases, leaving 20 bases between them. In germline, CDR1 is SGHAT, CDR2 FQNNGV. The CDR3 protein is CASSIPTSTVSEQYF. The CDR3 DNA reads TGTGCCAGCAGCATCCCCACTTCGACAGTTTCCGAGCAGTACTTC.

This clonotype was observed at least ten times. The CDR3 DNA reads TGTGCCAGCAGCACTGGACTTTGGGCGACGCAGTATTTT. Translation gives CASSTGLWATQYF. The genes are TRBV7-9 and TRBJ2-3, with a possible D match to TRBD2 (5 bases). V shed 5 bases and J shed 9 bases, with 15 bases lying between them. CDR1 and CDR2 from the germline V gene are SEHNR and FQNEAQ (reference sequence). This CDR3 contains 13 residues.

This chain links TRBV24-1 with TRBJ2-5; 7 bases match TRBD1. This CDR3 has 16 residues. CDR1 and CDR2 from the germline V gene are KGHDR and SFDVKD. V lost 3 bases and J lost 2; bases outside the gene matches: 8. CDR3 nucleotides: TGTGCCACCAGTGATCCCGGACAGGACCTGCAAGAGACCCAGTACTTC. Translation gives CATSDPGQDLQETQYF.

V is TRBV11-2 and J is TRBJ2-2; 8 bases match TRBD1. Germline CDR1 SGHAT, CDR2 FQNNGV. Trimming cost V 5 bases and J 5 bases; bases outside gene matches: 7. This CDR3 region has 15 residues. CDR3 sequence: CASSADRARTGELFF. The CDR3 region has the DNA TGTGCCAGCAGCGCGGACAGGGCGAGAACCGGGGAGCTGTTTTTT.

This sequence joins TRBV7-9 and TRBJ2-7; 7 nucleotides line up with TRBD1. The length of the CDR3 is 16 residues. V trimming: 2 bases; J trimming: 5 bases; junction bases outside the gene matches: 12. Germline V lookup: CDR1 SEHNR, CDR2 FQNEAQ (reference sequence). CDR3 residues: CASSLRRQGGMDEQYF. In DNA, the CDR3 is TGTGCCAGCAGCTTAAGGCGACAGGGCGGAATGGACGAGCAGTACTTC.

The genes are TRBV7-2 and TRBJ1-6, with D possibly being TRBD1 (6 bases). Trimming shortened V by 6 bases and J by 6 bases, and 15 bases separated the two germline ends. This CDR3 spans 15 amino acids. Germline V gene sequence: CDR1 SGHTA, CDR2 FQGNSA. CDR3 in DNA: TGTGCCAGCAGTCGGCAGGGGATCTCTAATTCACCCCTCCACTTT. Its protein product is CASSRQGISNSPLHF.

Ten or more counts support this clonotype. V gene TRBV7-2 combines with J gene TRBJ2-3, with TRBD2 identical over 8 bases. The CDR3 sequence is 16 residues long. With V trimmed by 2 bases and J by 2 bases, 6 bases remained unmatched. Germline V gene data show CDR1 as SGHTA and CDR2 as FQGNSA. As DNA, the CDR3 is TGTGCCAGCAGCTTAAGGCTAGCGGGCAACACAGATACGCAGTATTTT. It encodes CASSLRLAGNTDTQYF.

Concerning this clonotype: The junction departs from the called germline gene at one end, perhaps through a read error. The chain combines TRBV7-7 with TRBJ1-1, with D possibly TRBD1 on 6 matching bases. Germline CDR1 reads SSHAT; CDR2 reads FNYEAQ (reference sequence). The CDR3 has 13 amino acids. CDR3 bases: TGTGCTAGCAGCTTAGCCGTGGACAGTGAAGCTTTCTTT. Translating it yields CASSLAVDSEAFF.

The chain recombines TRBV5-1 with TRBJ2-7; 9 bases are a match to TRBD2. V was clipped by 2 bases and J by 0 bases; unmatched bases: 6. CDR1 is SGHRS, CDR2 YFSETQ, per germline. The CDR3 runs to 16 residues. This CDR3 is CASSFLAGRSSYEQYF. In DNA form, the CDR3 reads TGCGCCAGCAGCTTCCTAGCGGGAAGGAGCTCCTACGAGCAGTACTTC.